These T cell receptor beta chains were read from a single sample in a study of memory CD4+ T cells and cytomegalovirus serostatus. Clones were sequenced by immunoSEQ multiplex PCR, and TCRdb holds only the in-frame ones, with some missing. The sample has about 59,000 clones, roughly 77% seen once. Sequenced material: memory CD4+ T cells from blood. The receptors come from an adult in good health and CMV-seronegative. The CDR3 runs from the conserved cysteine through the conserved F or W. The order of the fields is V gene, J gene, D gene, clone size, CDR3 DNA, CDR3 protein. The D gene is left open where the match is weak. Size values are once, few and many counts, or a class for expanded clones, and some rows have none.

>TRBV18|TRBJ2-7|NA|NA
TGTGCCAGCTCACCGGTCCCGGACACCTACGAGCAGTACTTC
CASSPVPDTYEQYF
>TRBV30|TRBJ1-3|NA|NA
TGTGCCTACAAACCGATCCTAGCGGGCCCTGGAAACACCATATATTTT
CAYKPILAGPGNTIYF
>TRBV27|TRBJ2-7|NA|NA
TGTGCCAGCAGTGAAACATTGAGCTCCTACGAGCAGTACTTC
CASSETLSSYEQYF
>TRBV4-3|TRBJ2-1|TRBD1|NA
TGCGCCAGCAGCCAAGATCAAGGACAGGGTTACAATGAGCAGTTCTTC
CASSQDQGQGYNEQFF
>TRBV29-1|TRBJ1-3|TRBD1|once
TGCAGCGTCCTGGCGGGGACAGCTGGAAACACCATATATTTT
CSVLAGTAGNTIYF
>TRBV5-1|TRBJ1-2|NA|few
TGCGCCAGCAGCTTGGACTCAGCGGATGGGGGAGGCTACACCTTC
CASSLDSADGGGYTF
>TRBV2|TRBJ2-1|NA|NA
TGTGCCAGAGGCAATGAGCAGTTCTTC
CARGNEQFF
>TRBV6-5|TRBJ1-2|NA|NA
TGTGCCAGCAGCCGCCAGGGGAACTATGGCTACACCTTC
CASSRQGNYGYTF
>TRBV12-5|TRBJ2-2|NA|few
TGTGCTAGTGGTGCGGGGATTCAGGGGGTTTCGACCGGGGAGCTGTTTTTT
CASGAGIQGVSTGELFF
>TRBV7-3|TRBJ1-5|NA|NA
TGTGCCAGCAGCTTAAGTTTACAGGGAACCATTCAGCCCCAGCATTTT
CASSLSLQGTIQPQHF
>TRBV19|TRBJ2-1|NA|NA
TGTGCCAGTAGTAGCGTACAGACCTCCTACAATGAGCAGTTCTTC
CASSSVQTSYNEQFF
>TRBV27|TRBJ1-1|NA|NA
TGTGCCAGCAGTTTAAGGGGACTCAACACTGAAGCTTTCTTT
CASSLRGLNTEAFF
>TRBV5-1|TRBJ2-1|TRBD2|NA
TGCGCCAGCAGCTTGCCAGCGGGAGCAAGGGAGCAGTTCTTC
CASSLPAGAREQFF
>TRBV10-3|TRBJ1-1|NA|NA
TGTGCCTCAAAACCGGACAGGAACACTGAAGCTTTCTTT
CASKPDRNTEAFF
>TRBV10-3|TRBJ2-3|NA|NA
TGTGCCATCACCCGAACAGCCAGCGGGTCAGATACGCAGTATTTT
CAITRTASGSDTQYF
>TRBV5-1|TRBJ1-2|TRBD1|NA
TGCGCCAGCGGTAGACAGGGCTCGGAGTATGGCTACACCTTC
CASGRQGSEYGYTF
>TRBV11-2|TRBJ2-5|TRBD2|NA
TGTGCCAGCAGCAACCGACTAGCGGGAGGGCCCGGCCAAGAGACCCAGTACTTC
CASSNRLAGGPGQETQYF
>TRBV7-6|TRBJ2-2|NA|NA
TGTGCCAGCAGCTTAGCGAGGGTCGCGGAGCTGTTTTTT
CASSLARVAELFF
>TRBV9|TRBJ2-2|NA|NA
TGTGCCAGCAGTGGTAGGCTAGCTACCGGGGAGCTGTTTTTT
CASSGRLATGELFF
>TRBV7-2|TRBJ2-3|NA|NA
TGTGCCAGCAGCTTAGATGGTGGCGTTAATACGCAGTATTTT
CASSLDGGVNTQYF
>TRBV18|TRBJ1-2|NA|NA
TGTGCCAGCTCACCAGCGGGGGAGAACTATGGCTACACCTTC
CASSPAGENYGYTF
>TRBV10-3|TRBJ2-7|TRBD1|once
TGTGCCATCAGTGATAATGGGCAGGGGGACGAGCAGTACTTC
CAISDNGQGDEQYF
>TRBV6-4|TRBJ2-1|TRBD2|NA
TGTGCCAGCAGTGTCCAGCGGGAGAGGGGGGAGCAGTTCTTC
CASSVQRERGEQFF
>TRBV5-4|TRBJ2-3|TRBD2|NA
TGTGCCAGCAGCGGGAAAGTGGGGGGAGGGCCCGGGGATACGCAGTATTTT
CASSGKVGGGPGDTQYF
>TRBV28|TRBJ1-3|NA|NA
TGTGCCAGCAGTTCCCACGGGGGCTTTAGTGGAAACACCATATATTTT
CASSSHGGFSGNTIYF
>TRBV10-1|TRBJ2-3|NA|once
TGCGCCAGCAGTGAGAATCCAGGGAGGACAGATACGCAGTATTTT
CASSENPGRTDTQYF
>TRBV2|TRBJ2-3|NA|NA
TGTGCCAGCAGTGAGGTTGGGGGCACAGATACGCAGTATTTT
CASSEVGGTDTQYF
>TRBV15|TRBJ2-5|TRBD1|NA
TGTGCCACCAGAGTTCTAGACAGGGTCGGGGAAGGGACCCAGTACTTC
CATRVLDRVGEGTQYF
>TRBV29-1|TRBJ1-2|TRBD1|NA
TGCAGCGTTGTCAGGGGGGGCGGTCACACCTTC
CSVVRGGGHTF
>TRBV7-9|TRBJ2-7|NA|NA
TGTGCCAGCAGCTCCCACTACGAGCAGTACTTC
CASSSHYEQYF
>TRBV4-3|TRBJ1-3|NA|NA
TGCGCCAGCAGCCAAGATATGACTCCAGGGAACACCATATATTTT
CASSQDMTPGNTIYF
>TRBV29-1|TRBJ2-5|NA|NA
TGCAGCGGGGGGAGCTTCGTAGGGACCCAGTACTTC
CSGGSFVGTQYF
>TRBV28|TRBJ2-6|TRBD2|NA
TGTGCCAGCAGTTGGGCGAGCGGGAGGCCGTCTGGGGCCAACGTCCTGACTTTC
CASSWASGRPSGANVLTF
>TRBV27|TRBJ2-7|NA|NA
TGTGCCAGCAGTGGACAGCGACCCCCCTACGAGCAGTACTTC
CASSGQRPPYEQYF
>TRBV28|TRBJ1-6|TRBD1|NA
TGTGCCAGCCTTGGCTCGACAGGGGCTAGGAATTCACCCCTCCACTTT
CASLGSTGARNSPLHF
>TRBV30|TRBJ1-1|NA|NA
TGTGCCTGGAAGAAGGGGTCGGGTACGGTTGAAGCTTTCTTT
CAWKKGSGTVEAFF
>TRBV2|TRBJ2-2|NA|NA
TGTGCCAGCAGGGATACTAGAACCGGGGAGCTGTTTTTT
CASRDTRTGELFF
>TRBV6-5|TRBJ1-3|NA|NA
TGTGCCAGCAGTAGACAGTCTGGAAACACCATATATTTT
CASSRQSGNTIYF
>TRBV11-2|TRBJ2-1|TRBD2|NA
TGTGCCAGCAGCTTCCAGATCCGACTAGCTGGAGGGGATGAGCAGTTCTTC
CASSFQIRLAGGDEQFF
>TRBV7-8|TRBJ2-5|NA|NA
TGTGCCAGCAGCCCTTACAGGGCACAAGAGACCCAGTACTTC
CASSPYRAQETQYF
>TRBV28|TRBJ1-2|NA|NA
TGTGCCACCCATTTCGGGTTTAACTATGGCTACACCTTC
CATHFGFNYGYTF
>TRBV30|TRBJ2-7|NA|NA
TGTGCCTGGCAAGGGGAAAGCTCCTACGAGCAGTACTTC
CAWQGESSYEQYF
>TRBV5-1|TRBJ2-3|NA|NA
TGCGCCAGCAGCTTGGGCCACGCTAGCACAGATACGCAGTATTTT
CASSLGHASTDTQYF
>TRBV19|TRBJ1-5|TRBD1|NA
TGTGCCAGTAGCAAGGGACAGAACAATCAGCCCCAGCATTTT
CASSKGQNNQPQHF
>TRBV4-2|TRBJ2-1|TRBD2|NA
TGTGCCAGCAGAACTACCGGGGGGGGGAATGAGCAGTTCTTC
CASRTTGGGNEQFF
>TRBV27|TRBJ2-1|NA|once
TGTGCCAGCACCCGTCCCGGGTACAATGAGCAGTTCTTC
CASTRPGYNEQFF
>TRBV9|TRBJ2-1|TRBD1|NA
TGTGCCAGCAGCGTAGGGACAGGGTATTCAGGTGAGCAGTTCTTC
CASSVGTGYSGEQFF
>TRBV18|TRBJ1-3|TRBD1|NA
TGTGCCAGCTCACCGGAGGGGGCGATGGGAAACACCATATATTTT
CASSPEGAMGNTIYF
>TRBV30|TRBJ1-1|NA|few
TGTGCCTGGAGACCTACAGGACCGTGGAACACTGAAGCTTTCTTT
CAWRPTGPWNTEAFF
>TRBV27|TRBJ1-2|TRBD1|NA
TGTGCCAGCAGTTTAGCCGGACAGGGGGCAGGTGGCTACACCTTC
CASSLAGQGAGGYTF
>TRBV30|TRBJ1-4|TRBD1|NA
TGTGCCTGGGCTCGGGACAGGGGGAATGAAAAACTGTTTTTT
CAWARDRGNEKLFF
>TRBV7-6|TRBJ1-3|NA|NA
TGTGCCAGCAGTAATATTGGGGGCTCTGGAAACACCATATATTTT
CASSNIGGSGNTIYF
>TRBV30|TRBJ2-4|TRBD2|NA
TGTGCCTGGAGTGGGTTGGTGAGACTAGCTGGGGTAGCCAAAAACATTCAGTACTTC
CAWSGLVRLAGVAKNIQYF
>TRBV4-1|TRBJ1-1|NA|NA
TGCGCCAGCAGCCAAGTTTCGTCCCCAGGGTTGAACACTGAAGCTTTCTTT
CASSQVSSPGLNTEAFF